The 16 T cell receptor beta chains reported below all come from one sample, sequenced in a study. MiXCR, applied by TCRdb to the RT-PCR reads, yields one record per CDR3 protein. The table has 550,000 to 750,000 distinct CDR3 sequences, over 12% seen once. Material for sequencing was memory CD4+ T cells from blood. These receptors all stem from a female donor in good health, serving as a healthy control.

CDR3 sequence reads: CASSLRQGAAAEAFF. CDR3 DNA: TGCGCCAGCAGCCTTAGACAGGGGGCAGCGGCTGAAGCTTTCTTT. The chain links TRBV5-1 to TRBJ1-1; 10 positions agree with TRBD1. V lost 4 bases and J lost 6; bases outside the gene matches: 9. CDR3 size: 15 residues. The germline CDR1 and CDR2 sequences are SGHRS and YFSETQ.

The chain joins TRBV18 to TRBJ2-1, with TRBD1 identical over 10 bases. This CDR3 is 16 amino acids long. The germline CDR1 and CDR2 sequences are KGHSH and LQKENI. V shed 2 bases, J shed 9 bases, and the junction held 10 bases outside the gene matches. The CDR3 loop reads CASSPTSGQGTSEQFF. The CDR3, as DNA: TGTGCCAGCTCACCAACGTCGGGACAGGGGACCTCTGAGCAGTTCTTC.

The genes are TRBV4-1 and TRBJ2-2; D unclear. The CDR3 is made up of 14 amino acids. CDR1 MGHRA and CDR2 YSYEKL come from the germline V gene. With 5 bases removed from V and 3 bases from J, the gap between germline ends came to 10 bases. The CDR3 is CASSRVKDTGELFF. The CDR3 bases are TGCGCCAGCAGCAGGGTAAAAGACACCGGGGAGCTGTTTTTT.

This clonotype came up many times. J is TRBJ2-7 and V is TRBV27; 7 nucleotides agree with TRBD2. Germline V gene lookup returns CDR1 MNHEY and CDR2 SMNVEV (reference sequence). The CDR3 consists of 13 residues. V gave up 5 bases and J gave up 3 bases; unmatched junction bases: 4. CDR3 residues: CASSRDYHYEQYF. The CDR3, as DNA: TGTGCCAGCAGTCGGGACTATCACTACGAGCAGTACTTC.

This clonotype was found many times. At one of its ends the junction is not consistent with the germline gene, which may arise from a read error. The chain uses TRBV12-3 or TRBV12-4 and TRBJ2-1; D gene ambiguous. The CDR3 spans 11 residues. The CDR3 spells CASSLYTEQFF. CDR3 in DNA: TGTGCCAGCAGCCTGTACACTGAGCAGTTCTTC.

This clonotype has a count of ten or more. The chain has TRBV4-1 and TRBJ1-5; D remains ambiguous. Germline lookup yields CDR1 MGHRA and CDR2 YSYEKL. Trimming removed 0 bases from V and 0 bases from J, with 6 bases in between. The length of the CDR3 is 15 residues. CDR3 nucleotide sequence: TGCGCCAGCAGCCAAGAGGAGGGTAGCAATCAGCCCCAGCATTTT. The encoded protein is CASSQEEGSNQPQHF.

This clonotype was counted between two and nine times. V is TRBV18 and J is TRBJ2-1; D possibly corresponds to TRBD2 (5 bases). The CDR3 is 14 amino acids. V dropped 5 bases and J dropped 5 bases, with 13 bases sitting between them. The germline V gene encodes CDR1 KGHSH and CDR2 LQKENI. The CDR3 sequence: CASSGGDFHNEQFF. CDR3 coding DNA: TGTGCCAGCTCAGGAGGCGACTTTCACAATGAGCAGTTCTTC.

This clonotype was picked up a small number of times. This chain connects TRBV10-2 to TRBJ2-7; 14 bases match TRBD2. Germline CDR1 is WSHSY and CDR2 is SAAADI. Trimming took 1 base from V and 5 from J; bases not matched to a gene: 4. CDR3 length equals 16 residues. The CDR3 here is CASSEWTSGRRNEQYF. DNA for the CDR3: TGCGCCAGCAGTGAGTGGACTAGCGGGAGGAGGAACGAGCAGTACTTC.

This clonotype has more than one count but fewer than ten. CDR3 bases: TGTGCCAGCAGGATTAGCCCTTCCGGAAACACCATATATTTT. This codes for CASRISPSGNTIYF. The chain has TRBV6-5 and TRBJ1-3, with D unresolved. The V end was cut by 6 bases, the J end by 4 bases, with 13 bases between. CDR3 length equals 14 residues. The germline V gene encodes CDR1 MNHEY and CDR2 SVGAGI.

Ten or more counts support this clonotype. The chain has TRBV12-3 or TRBV12-4 and TRBJ2-3; D not certain. There are 13 residues in the CDR3. Trimming cost V 6 bases and J 3 bases, with 10 bases left between them. CDR3 coding DNA: TGTGCCAGCAGGCGGATGTCGACAGATACGCAGTATTTT. It specifies CASRRMSTDTQYF.

This clonotype showed up many times. This chain links TRBV20-1 with TRBJ2-3, with 7 bases fitting TRBD1. Trimming took 0 bases from V and 2 from J; bases not matched to a gene: 5. The CDR3 is made up of 15 amino acids. Looked up from germline, CDR1 is DFQATT and CDR2 is SNEGSKA (reference sequence). The DNA for the CDR3 is TGCAGTGCTAGAGATCACAGGGGTTACACAGATACGCAGTATTTT. Its protein product is CSARDHRGYTDTQYF.

This clonotype was counted between two and nine times. Here the CDR3 reads CSASYRGRTYEQYF. The CDR3 bases are TGCAGTGCTAGTTACAGGGGGAGGACCTACGAGCAGTACTTC. This chain uses TRBV20-1 with TRBJ2-7; TRBD1 matches 8 bases. CDR1 is DFQATT, CDR2 SNEGSKA, per germline (reference sequence). This CDR3 region has 14 residues. V lost 3 bases, J lost 2 bases, and 6 bases stayed unmatched.

The gene calls are TRBV12-3 or TRBV12-4 and TRBJ2-2; D is perhaps TRBD2 (5 bases). This CDR3 spans 13 amino acids. Trimming removed 6 bases at V and 9 bases at J, with 14 bases between. CDR3: CASSLRGPRELFF. In DNA, the CDR3 is TGTGCCAGCAGCCTCAGAGGGCCGAGGGAGCTGTTTTTT.

The V and J genes are TRBV5-1 and TRBJ2-5, with 7 positions matching TRBD1. Per the germline V gene, CDR1 is SGHRS and CDR2 is YFSETQ. V dropped 3 bases and J dropped 3; count of bases not matched to a gene: 5. This CDR3 contains 14 residues. This chain's CDR3 is CASSSGTAEETQYF. DNA for the CDR3: TGCGCCAGCAGCTCGGGGACAGCAGAAGAGACCCAGTACTTC.

This clonotype was detected ten times or more. The rearrangement uses TRBV6-5 and TRBJ2-1; TRBD2 aligns across 9 bases. This CDR3 comprises 14 residues. Germline CDR1 and CDR2: MNHEY and SVGAGI. V shed 5 bases, J shed 9 bases, and the junction held 8 bases outside the gene matches. The CDR3 region has the DNA TGTGCCAGCAGTACTTCCGGGACTAGCCGTGAGCAGTTCTTC. The encoded protein is CASSTSGTSREQFF.

This clonotype was seen only a few times. This chain connects TRBV6-5 to TRBJ2-7; D is perhaps TRBD2 (6 bases). Germline V CDR1 and CDR2: MNHEY, SVGAGI. Trimming cost V 6 bases and J 5 bases, with 20 bases left between them. The CDR3 runs 15 residues. CDR3 residues: CASSLRDLTGDEQYF. The CDR3 DNA is TGTGCCAGCAGCCTCCGGGATCTCACGGGGGACGAGCAGTACTTC.